This T cell receptor (beta chain) emerged from a study of cytomegalovirus exposure and HLA in healthy donors. On this clone itself: Its target is not known.

Study results and caveats: Overall, 164 TCR beta chains were annotated as cytomegalovirus-associated.

Primers: 60 Vbeta forward and 13 Jbeta reverse. Using immunoSEQ multiplex PCR, the repertoire was profiled, and TCRdb retains in-frame clones only, with some absent. The sample records 150,000 to 200,000 clones, roughly 84% being singletons. Germline CDR1 and CDR2: SGHTA and FQGTGA. J was trimmed by 4 bases and V by 4 bases; bases with no gene match: 1. The CDR3 is made up of 13 amino acids. The source material was PBMCs. This rearrangement joins TRBV7-3 to TRBJ1-2; TRBD1 aligns across 9 bases. The receptor comes from a man aged 18-30 years in good health and CMV-seropositive. CDR3 nucleotides: TGTGCCAGCAGCTCGACAGGGGGCTATGGCTACACCTTC. Protein: CASSSTGGYGYTF.